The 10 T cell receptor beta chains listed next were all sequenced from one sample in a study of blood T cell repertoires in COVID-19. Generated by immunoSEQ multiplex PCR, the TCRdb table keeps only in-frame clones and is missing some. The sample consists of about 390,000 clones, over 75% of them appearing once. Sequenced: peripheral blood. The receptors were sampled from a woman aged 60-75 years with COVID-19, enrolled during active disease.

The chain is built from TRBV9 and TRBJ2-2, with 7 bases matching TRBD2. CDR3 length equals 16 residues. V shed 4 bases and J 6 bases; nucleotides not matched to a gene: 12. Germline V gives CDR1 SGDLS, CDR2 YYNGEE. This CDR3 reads CASSLTSAIGSGELFF. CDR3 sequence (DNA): TGTGCCAGCAGCTTAACTAGCGCGATCGGTTCCGGGGAGCTGTTTTTT.

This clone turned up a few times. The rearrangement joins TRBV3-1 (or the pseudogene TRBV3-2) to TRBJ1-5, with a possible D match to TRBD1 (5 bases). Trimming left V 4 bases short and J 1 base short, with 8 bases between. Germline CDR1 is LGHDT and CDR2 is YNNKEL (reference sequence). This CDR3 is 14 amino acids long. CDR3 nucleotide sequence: TGTGCCAGCAGCCCCCACAGGAGCAATCAGCCCCAGCATTTT. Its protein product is CASSPHRSNQPQHF.

The CDR3 coding sequence is TGTGCCTCCTCGCTAGTGGTCAACACCGGGGAGCTGTTTTTT. Protein: CASSLVVNTGELFF. The rearrangement links TRBV30 to TRBJ2-2; D not resolved. CDR1 and CDR2 (germline): GTSNPN, SVGIG (reference sequence). Trimming took 7 bases from V and 2 from J, leaving 14 bases between them. This CDR3 is built from 14 residues.

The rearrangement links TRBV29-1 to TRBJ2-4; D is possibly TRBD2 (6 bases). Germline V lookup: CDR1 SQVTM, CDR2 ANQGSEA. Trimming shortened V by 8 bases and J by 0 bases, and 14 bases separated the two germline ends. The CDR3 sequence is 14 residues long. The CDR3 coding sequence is TGCAGCTTCTCCTTCGGGGGAGCCAAAAACATTCAGTACTTC. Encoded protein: CSFSFGGAKNIQYF.

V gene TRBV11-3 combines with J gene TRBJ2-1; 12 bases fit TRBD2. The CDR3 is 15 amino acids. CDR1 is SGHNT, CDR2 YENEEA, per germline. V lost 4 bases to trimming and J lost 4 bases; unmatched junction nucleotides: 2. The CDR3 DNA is TGTGCCAGCAGCTCCGGACTAGCGGGGTACAATGAGCAGTTCTTC. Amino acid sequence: CASSSGLAGYNEQFF. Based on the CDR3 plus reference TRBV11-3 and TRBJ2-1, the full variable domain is EAGVVQSPRYKIIEKKQPVAFWCNPISGHNTLYWYLQNLGQGPELLIRYENEEAVDDSQLPKDRFSAERLKGVDSTLKIQPAELGDSAVYLCASSSGLAGYNEQFFGPGTRLTVL.

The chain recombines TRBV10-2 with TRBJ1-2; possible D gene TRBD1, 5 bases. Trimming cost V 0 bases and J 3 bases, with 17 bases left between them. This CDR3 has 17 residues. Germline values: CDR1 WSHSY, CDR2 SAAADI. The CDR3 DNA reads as TGCGCCAGCAGTGAGTCCAATGAAAGGGGCAGGCACTATGGCTACACCTTC. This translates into CASSESNERGRHYGYTF.

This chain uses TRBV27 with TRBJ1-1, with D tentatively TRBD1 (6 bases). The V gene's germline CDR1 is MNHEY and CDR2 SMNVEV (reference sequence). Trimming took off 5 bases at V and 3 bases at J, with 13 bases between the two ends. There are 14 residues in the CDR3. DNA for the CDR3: TGTGCCAGCAGTCTCAGGGGTGAGTACACTGAAGCTTTCTTT. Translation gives CASSLRGEYTEAFF.

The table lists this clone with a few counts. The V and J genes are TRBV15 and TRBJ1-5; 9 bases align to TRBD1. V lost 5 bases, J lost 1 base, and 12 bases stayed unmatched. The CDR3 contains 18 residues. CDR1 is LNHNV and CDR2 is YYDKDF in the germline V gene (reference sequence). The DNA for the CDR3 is TGTGCCACCAGCGGGGGACAGGGAGGGGCTCTGAGCAATCAGCCCCAGCATTTT. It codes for CATSGGQGGALSNQPQHF.

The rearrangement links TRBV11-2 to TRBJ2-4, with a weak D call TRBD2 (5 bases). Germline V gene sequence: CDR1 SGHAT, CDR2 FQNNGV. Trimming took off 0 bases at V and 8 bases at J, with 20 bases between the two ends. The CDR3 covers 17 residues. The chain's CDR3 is CASSLDLRAVNGDIQYF. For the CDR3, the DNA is TGTGCCAGCAGCTTAGATTTGAGAGCAGTAAACGGGGACATTCAGTACTTC. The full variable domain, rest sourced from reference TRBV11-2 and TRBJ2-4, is EAGVAQSPRYKIIEKRQSVAFWCNPISGHATLYWYQQILGQGPKLLIQFQNNGVVDDSQLPKDRFSAERLKGVDSTLKIQPAKLEDSAVYLCASSLDLRAVNGDIQYFGAGTRLSVL.

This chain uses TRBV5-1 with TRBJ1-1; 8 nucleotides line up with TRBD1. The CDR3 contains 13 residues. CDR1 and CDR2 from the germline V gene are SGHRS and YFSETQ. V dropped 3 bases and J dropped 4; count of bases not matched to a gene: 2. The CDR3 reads CASSYGQGTEAFF. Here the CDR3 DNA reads TGCGCCAGCAGCTATGGACAGGGCACTGAAGCTTTCTTT.